This passage covers 30 T cell receptor beta chains from one sample sequenced in a study of T cells in localized non-small cell lung cancer. Produced via immunoSEQ multiplex PCR; TCRdb's table is partial and in-frame only. Of roughly 39,000 clones in the sample, around 75% were seen once. Sequencing used PBMCs, obtained before any cancer treatment. These receptors all stem from a woman between 40 and 69 years old with stage II squamous cell lung carcinoma.

This chain connects TRBV19 to TRBJ2-5; a possible D gene is TRBD1 (5 bases). Trimming took off 3 bases at V and 5 bases at J, with 22 bases between the two ends. The CDR3 sequence is 17 residues long. The germline gives CDR1 LNHDA, CDR2 SQIVND (reference sequence). This CDR3 is CASSMFPDGPSGETQYF. The DNA for the CDR3 is TGTGCCAGTAGTATGTTCCCGGACGGACCCTCAGGGGAGACCCAGTACTTC.

The V and J genes are TRBV7-9 and TRBJ2-2; the D is unclear. This CDR3 region has 13 residues. Trimming shortened V by 1 base and J by 6 bases, and 6 bases separated the two germline ends. The germline gives CDR1 SEHNR, CDR2 FQNEAQ (reference sequence). In DNA, the CDR3 is TGTGCCAGCAGCTTAGGTGGTGCCGGGGAGCTGTTTTTT. It codes for CASSLGGAGELFF. Full variable domain (remainder filled in from reference TRBV7-9 and TRBJ2-2): DTGVSQNPRHKITKRGQNVTFRCDPISEHNRLYWYRQTLGQGPEFLTYFQNEAQLEKSRLLSDRFSAERPKGSFSTLEIQRTEQGDSAMYLCASSLGGAGELFFGEGSRLTVL.

V usage is TRBV7-9 and J usage is TRBJ2-5, with a possible D match to TRBD2 (6 bases). Germline CDR1 is SEHNR and CDR2 is FQNEAQ (reference sequence). This CDR3 is built from 15 residues. The ends were cut back, 5 bases at V and 0 bases at J, with 13 bases in the middle. The CDR3 reads CASSPGTHNQETQYF. As DNA, the CDR3 is TGTGCCAGCAGCCCCGGGACTCACAACCAAGAGACCCAGTACTTC. Full variable domain (outside the CDR3, taken from reference TRBV7-9 and TRBJ2-5): DTGVSQNPRHKITKRGQNVTFRCDPISEHNRLYWYRQTLGQGPEFLTYFQNEAQLEKSRLLSDRFSAERPKGSFSTLEIQRTEQGDSAMYLCASSPGTHNQETQYFGPGTRLLVL.

The chain is built from TRBV7-2 and TRBJ1-2; 7 bases line up with TRBD1. Germline V gene sequence: CDR1 SGHTA, CDR2 FQGNSA. The trim removed 5 bases at V and 4 bases at J, leaving 4 bases unmatched. CDR3 length: 13 amino acids. Here the CDR3 reads CASSTGTAYGYTF. CDR3 DNA: TGTGCCAGCAGCACCGGGACAGCCTATGGCTACACCTTC.

The chain links TRBV14 to TRBJ1-3; perhaps TRBD1 as D (5 bases). V was trimmed by 8 bases and J by 3 bases, leaving 8 bases between them. From germline, CDR1 is SGHDN and CDR2 FVKESK. This CDR3 is 12 amino acids long. This chain's CDR3 is CASGGNGNTIYF. Written as DNA, the CDR3 is TGTGCCAGCGGGGGAAATGGAAACACCATATATTTT.

The V gene is TRBV18, the J gene TRBJ2-3; D unclear. V was cut by 3 bases and J by 3 bases, with 7 bases left in between. There are 13 residues in the CDR3. CDR1 and CDR2 (germline): KGHSH, LQKENI. CDR3 protein: CASSPIDTDTQYF. DNA for the CDR3: TGTGCCAGCTCACCTATCGATACAGATACGCAGTATTTT.

This chain joins TRBV6-6 and TRBJ1-2; tentative D call: TRBD1 (5 bases). Trimming shortened V by 4 bases and J by 3 bases, and 9 bases separated the two germline ends. CDR1 MNHNY and CDR2 SVGAGI come from the germline V gene (reference sequence). CDR3 length equals 13 residues. This CDR3 is CASSSQADYGYTF. In nucleotides, the CDR3 is TGTGCCAGCAGTTCACAGGCTGACTATGGCTACACCTTC.

The chain joins TRBV7-9 to TRBJ2-1; TRBD2 is a possible D gene (5 bases). Germline CDR1 is SEHNR and CDR2 is FQNEAQ (reference sequence). This CDR3 is built from 14 residues. The V gene lost 8 bases and the J gene lost 2 bases, with 13 bases spanning the gap. The CDR3 reads CASETSLAYNEQFF. The CDR3 region has the DNA TGTGCCAGCGAAACTAGTCTCGCCTACAATGAGCAGTTCTTC.

V gene TRBV2 combines with J gene TRBJ1-5; tentatively, D is TRBD1 (6 bases). This CDR3 comprises 14 residues. V was clipped by 4 bases and J by 5 bases, with 12 bases between them. Germline CDR1 reads SNHLY; CDR2 reads FYNNEI. The CDR3, as DNA: TGTGCCAGCAGTGTCGGGACACTAGATCAGCCCCAGCATTTT. This gives the protein CASSVGTLDQPQHF.

The chain employs TRBV29-1 and TRBJ2-5; the D call may be TRBD1 or TRBD2 (5 bases each). The CDR3 is 12 amino acids. Germline loops: CDR1 SQVTM, CDR2 ANQGSEA. Trimming took 8 bases from V and 4 from J, leaving 14 bases between them. CDR3 sequence reads: CSTRGGSETQYF. CDR3 coding DNA: TGCAGCACGAGGGGTGGGTCAGAGACCCAGTACTTC.

About this clone itself: Other DNA variants within this sample encode the same CDR3. The chain employs TRBV28 and TRBJ1-2; no definite D call. Trimming removed 2 bases from V and 2 bases from J, with 6 bases in between. The CDR3 has 13 residues. CDR1 is MDHEN, CDR2 SYDVKM, per germline. This chain's CDR3 is CASSLGQNYGYTF. CDR3 nucleotides: TGTGCCAGCAGTTTAGGCCAGAACTATGGCTACACCTTC.

The rearrangement joins TRBV25-1 to TRBJ2-2; 7 positions match TRBD1. The CDR3 runs to 17 residues. CDR1 and CDR2 from the germline V gene are MGHDK and SYGVNS. The junction had 5 bases not matched to a gene; V was cut back by 1 base and J by 0 bases. This chain's CDR3 is CASSESLGGPNTGELFF. The DNA of the CDR3 is TGTGCCAGCAGTGAATCGTTAGGGGGCCCGAACACCGGGGAGCTGTTTTTT.

J is TRBJ2-1 and V is TRBV5-5; D gene ambiguous. V lost 3 bases and J 2 bases, leaving 9 bases between the germline ends. This CDR3 has 14 residues. Germline V gene data show CDR1 as SGHKS and CDR2 as YYEKEE (reference sequence). The CDR3 DNA reads TGTGCCAGCAGCTCGAATCCCCCCTACAATGAGCAGTTCTTC. Amino acids: CASSSNPPYNEQFF.

The CDR3 spells CASSPDGNYGYTF. In nucleotides, the CDR3 is TGTGCCAGCAGTCCCGACGGCAACTATGGCTACACCTTC. This chain connects TRBV6-6 to TRBJ1-2; no clear D gene. The CDR3 covers 13 residues. The germline V gene encodes CDR1 MNHNY and CDR2 SVGAGI (reference sequence). The V and J ends lost 5 bases and 2 bases respectively, with 9 bases between them.

This clone was found a few times. The J gene is TRBJ1-2, the V gene TRBV28; D is unclear. CDR1 and CDR2 (germline): MDHEN, SYDVKM. The CDR3 is made up of 14 amino acids. The V end was cut by 2 bases, the J end by 8 bases, with 15 bases between. The chain's CDR3 is CASSLGVTPGGYTF. The CDR3, as DNA: TGTGCCAGCAGTTTAGGGGTGACTCCGGGGGGCTACACCTTC.

This clone has just one count. The chain uses TRBV7-3 and TRBJ2-1, with a tentative D call TRBD2 (6 bases). V lost 4 bases and J lost 4, with 14 bases in between. This CDR3 has 15 residues. CDR1 is SGHTA, CDR2 FQGTGA, per germline. The CDR3 bases are TGTGCCAGCAGCTCAGGACTATCAACTTACAATGAGCAGTTCTTC. Translating it yields CASSSGLSTYNEQFF. The variable domain in full, with the rest retrieved from reference TRBV7-3 and TRBJ2-1, is GAGVSQTPSNKVTEKGKYVELRCDPISGHTALYWYRQSLGQGPEFLIYFQGTGAADDSGLPNDRFFAVRPEGSVSTLKIQRTERGDSAVYLCASSSGLSTYNEQFFGPGTRLTVL.

The chain recombines TRBV6-6 with TRBJ1-5; possible D gene TRBD1, 5 bases. Germline V lookup: CDR1 MNHNY, CDR2 SVGAGI (reference sequence). The CDR3 spans 15 residues. The germline V and J ends were trimmed by 8 bases and 5 bases, with 19 bases remaining between them. The DNA of the CDR3 is TGTGCCAGCGGGGGGATCGGGGGTGGCCATCAGCCCCAGCATTTT. Its translation is CASGGIGGGHQPQHF.

The chain uses TRBV7-9 and TRBJ1-5; possibly TRBD1 for D (6 bases). V lost 3 bases and J 4 bases, leaving 10 bases between the germline ends. Germline lookup yields CDR1 SEHNR and CDR2 FQNEAQ (reference sequence). The CDR3 extends over 14 amino acids. CDR3 coding DNA: TGTGCCAGCAGCTTGGGGGGCTTGAATCAGCCCCAGCATTTT. It specifies CASSLGGLNQPQHF. The full variable domain, with the rest looked up from reference TRBV7-9 and TRBJ1-5, is DTGVSQNPRHKITKRGQNVTFRCDPISEHNRLYWYRQTLGQGPEFLTYFQNEAQLEKSRLLSDRFSAERPKGSFSTLEIQRTEQGDSAMYLCASSLGGLNQPQHFGDGTRLSIL.

The rearrangement joins TRBV28 to TRBJ2-5; no clear D gene. CDR3 length: 15 residues. Trimming removed 4 bases at V and 1 base at J, with 13 bases between. Germline V gives CDR1 MDHEN, CDR2 SYDVKM. CDR3 sequence (DNA): TGTGCCAGCAGTTCGGCGACAAAAACCCAAGAGACCCAGTACTTC. It is translated as CASSSATKTQETQYF.

The chain links TRBV19 to TRBJ1-5; D might be TRBD1 (6 bases). The V gene's germline CDR1 is LNHDA and CDR2 SQIVND (reference sequence). Trimming shortened V by 4 bases and J by 5 bases, and 18 bases separated the two germline ends. The CDR3 contains 16 residues. The CDR3 coding sequence is TGTGCCAGTAGTACCCGGGGGGGCCCAGCCTATCAGCCCCAGCATTTT. Residues: CASSTRGGPAYQPQHF.

V usage is TRBV14 and J usage is TRBJ2-5, with D unresolved. Germline CDR1 reads SGHDN; CDR2 reads FVKESK. The CDR3 has 14 residues. V lost 0 bases and J 5 bases, leaving 10 bases between the germline ends. CDR3 nucleotide sequence: TGTGCCAGCAGCCAAGAGGTGCGTCAGGAGACCCAGTACTTC. As protein: CASSQEVRQETQYF.

The gene calls are TRBV5-6 and TRBJ2-5; D might be TRBD1 (6 bases). Germline lookup yields CDR1 SGHDT and CDR2 YYEEEE. CDR3 length equals 15 residues. V gave up 3 bases and J gave up 5 bases, with 17 bases separating them. The CDR3 is CASSYSLQGRETQYF. The DNA for the CDR3 is TGTGCCAGCAGCTACTCACTGCAGGGGCGGGAGACCCAGTACTTC.

The chain employs TRBV5-1 and TRBJ2-2, with D unresolved. The CDR3 sequence is 11 residues long. Trimming pared 0 bases from V and 6 bases from J, leaving 0 bases between. CDR1 and CDR2 (germline): SGHRS, YFSETQ. CDR3 nucleotide sequence: TGCGCCAGCAGCTTGGCCGGGGAGCTGTTTTTT. It codes for CASSLAGELFF. The entire variable domain, with the rest obtained from reference TRBV5-1 and TRBJ2-2, is as follows: KAGVTQTPRYLIKTRGQQVTLSCSPISGHRSVSWYQQTPGQGLQFLFEYFSETQRNKGNFPGRFSGRQFSNSRSEMNVSTLELGDSALYLCASSLAGELFFGEGSRLTVL.

This clone was seen more than once but under ten times. This chain uses TRBV6-5 with TRBJ1-5; D possibly corresponds to TRBD1 (6 bases). CDR1 and CDR2 from the germline V gene are MNHEY and SVGAGI. The CDR3 extends over 15 amino acids. Trimming shortened V by 0 bases and J by 5 bases, and 11 bases separated the two germline ends. DNA of the CDR3: TGTGCCAGCAGTTACTCTAGCACAGGGCATCAGCCCCAGCATTTT. Its translation is CASSYSSTGHQPQHF.

The genes are TRBV2 and TRBJ2-5; D not certain. The CDR3 totals 13 residues. V lost 7 bases and J 1 base, leaving 10 bases between the germline ends. Germline V CDR1 and CDR2: SNHLY, FYNNEI. This CDR3 reads CASKENSQETQYF. The CDR3 DNA reads as TGTGCCAGCAAGGAGAATTCCCAAGAGACCCAGTACTTC.

V is TRBV19 and J is TRBJ2-2, with TRBD1 matching 9 bases. The CDR3 spans 17 residues. J was trimmed by 3 bases and V by 6 bases; bases with no gene match: 11. Germline values: CDR1 LNHDA, CDR2 SQIVND (reference sequence). The DNA for the CDR3 is TGTGCCAGTAGCCTCTACGGGACAGGGTGGGACACCGGGGAGCTGTTTTTT. Residues: CASSLYGTGWDTGELFF.

The CDR3 DNA follows: TGTGCCAGCAGTTTGTCGGCGGACTCTGGAAACACCATATATTTT. Its translation is CASSLSADSGNTIYF. V usage is TRBV27 and J usage is TRBJ1-3; the D is unclear. V lost 3 bases and J lost 0, with 9 bases in between. The length of the CDR3 is 15 residues. Germline V gene sequence: CDR1 MNHEY, CDR2 SMNVEV (reference sequence).

CDR3 DNA sequence: TGTGCCAGCAGTCCCCTTGACCGTTCAGATGAGCAGTTCTTC. Amino acid sequence: CASSPLDRSDEQFF. The chain joins TRBV27 to TRBJ2-1; D call uncertain. Looked up from germline, CDR1 is MNHEY and CDR2 is SMNVEV (reference sequence). V dropped 5 bases and J dropped 8 bases, with 16 bases sitting between them. This CDR3 region has 14 residues.

This chain joins TRBV4-2 and TRBJ2-1; D is unresolved. The germline gives CDR1 LGHNA, CDR2 YNFKEQ. Trimming took 1 base from V and 2 from J, leaving 6 bases between them. The CDR3 consists of 14 residues. CDR3 bases: TGTGCCAGCAGCCAAGGTCAGACCTACAATGAGCAGTTCTTC. Protein product: CASSQGQTYNEQFF.

V gene TRBV6-1 combines with J gene TRBJ2-7; D gene unclear. The V end was cut by 6 bases, the J end by 6 bases, with 18 bases between. Germline V gene sequence: CDR1 MNHNS, CDR2 SASEGT. This CDR3 comprises 14 residues. As DNA, the CDR3 is TGTGCCAGCAGCCCTCGTCCCCGATCGGGCGAGCAGTACTTC. It specifies CASSPRPRSGEQYF.